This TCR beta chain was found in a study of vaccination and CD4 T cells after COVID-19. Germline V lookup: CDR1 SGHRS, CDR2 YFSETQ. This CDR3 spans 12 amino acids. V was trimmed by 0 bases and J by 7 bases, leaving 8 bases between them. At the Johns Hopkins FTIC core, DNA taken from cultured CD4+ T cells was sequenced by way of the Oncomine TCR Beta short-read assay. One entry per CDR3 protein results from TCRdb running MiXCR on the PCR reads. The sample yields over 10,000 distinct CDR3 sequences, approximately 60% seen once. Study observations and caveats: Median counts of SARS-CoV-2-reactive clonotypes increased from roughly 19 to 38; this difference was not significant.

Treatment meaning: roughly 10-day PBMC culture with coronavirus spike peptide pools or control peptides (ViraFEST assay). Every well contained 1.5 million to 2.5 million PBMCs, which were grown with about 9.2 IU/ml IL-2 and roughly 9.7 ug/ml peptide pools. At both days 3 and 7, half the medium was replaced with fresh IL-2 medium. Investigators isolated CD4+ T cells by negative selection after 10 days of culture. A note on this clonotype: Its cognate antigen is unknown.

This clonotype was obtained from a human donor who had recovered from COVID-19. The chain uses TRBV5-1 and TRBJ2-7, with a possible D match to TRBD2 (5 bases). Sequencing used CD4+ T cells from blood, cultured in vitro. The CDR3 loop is CASSLEPGEQYF. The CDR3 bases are TGCGCCAGCAGCTTGGAACCGGGGGAGCAGTACTTC.